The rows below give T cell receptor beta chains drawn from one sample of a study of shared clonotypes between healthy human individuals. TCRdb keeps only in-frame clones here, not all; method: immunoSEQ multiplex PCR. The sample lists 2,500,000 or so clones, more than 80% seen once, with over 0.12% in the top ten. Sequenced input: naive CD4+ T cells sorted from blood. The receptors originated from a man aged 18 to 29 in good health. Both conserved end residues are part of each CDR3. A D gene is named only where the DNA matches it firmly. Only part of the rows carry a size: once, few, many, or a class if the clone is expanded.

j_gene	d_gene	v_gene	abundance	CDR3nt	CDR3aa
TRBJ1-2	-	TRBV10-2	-	TGCGCCAGCGGCACCCATGGGAGTAGGAGCTACACCTTC	CASGTHGSRSYTF
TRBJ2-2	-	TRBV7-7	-	TGTGCTAGTAGCCCCGGGGCTGGCCTAGGGGAGCTGTTTTTT	CASSPGAGLGELFF
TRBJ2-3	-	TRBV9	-	TGTGCCAGCAGCGTCATGACAGATACGCAGTATTTT	CASSVMTDTQYF
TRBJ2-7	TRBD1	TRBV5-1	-	TGCGCCACCAGTCGAGGGACAGGGGAATACGAGCAGTACTTC	CATSRGTGEYEQYF
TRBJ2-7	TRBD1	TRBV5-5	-	TGTGCCAGCAGCTCTCTAGGGGGCCAATACGAGCAGTACTTC	CASSSLGGQYEQYF
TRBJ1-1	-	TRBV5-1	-	TGCGCCAGCAGCTTGGAGGGGCGCGGAGGAACTGAAGCTTTCTTT	CASSLEGRGGTEAFF
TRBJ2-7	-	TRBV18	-	TGTGCCAGCTCACAAAATTCTAAACAGGGCCAGCAGTACTTC	CASSQNSKQGQQYF
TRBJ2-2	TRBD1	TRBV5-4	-	TGTGCCAGCAGCCGACAGGGAACGAACACCGGGGAGCTGTTTTTT	CASSRQGTNTGELFF
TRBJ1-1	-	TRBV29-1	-	TGCAGCGTTGACCCCGGGAGAAACACTGAAGCTTTCTTT	CSVDPGRNTEAFF
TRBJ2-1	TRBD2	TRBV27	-	TGTGCCAGCAGCTATGCGGGAGGGAACAATGAGCAGTTCTTC	CASSYAGGNNEQFF
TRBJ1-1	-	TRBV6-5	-	TGTGCCAGCAAAAGGGCCCCGGGCCCGAACACTGAAGCTTTCTTT	CASKRAPGPNTEAFF
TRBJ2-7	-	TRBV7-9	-	TGTGCCAGCAGCCCGGTCAGCTCCTACGAGCAGTACTTC	CASSPVSSYEQYF
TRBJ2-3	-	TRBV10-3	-	TGTGCCATCAAACCGGCTAGCACAGATACGCAGTATTTT	CAIKPASTDTQYF
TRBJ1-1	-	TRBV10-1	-	TGCGCCAGCGATCCCCCCCAGGGGCCCTTTAACACTGAAGCTTTCTTT	CASDPPQGPFNTEAFF
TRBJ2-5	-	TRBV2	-	TGTGCCAGCAGTGAAGTCGCGGGGAAAGAGACCCAGTACTTC	CASSEVAGKETQYF
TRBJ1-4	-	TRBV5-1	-	TGCGCCAGCAGCTTGGTAGGTTCGGATGAAAAACTGTTTTTT	CASSLVGSDEKLFF
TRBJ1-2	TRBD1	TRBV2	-	TGTGCCAGCAGTGAAGCAGGCAGGGGGAGTGGCTACACCTTC	CASSEAGRGSGYTF
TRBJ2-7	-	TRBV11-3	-	TGTGCCAGCAGCTTCCTTTTAATGGAGCAGTACTTC	CASSFLLMEQYF
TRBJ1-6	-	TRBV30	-	TGTGCCTGGAGAGCAGGGGAAAATTCACCCCTCCACTTT	CAWRAGENSPLHF
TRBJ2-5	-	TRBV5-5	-	TGTGCCAGCAGCTTGGAGGACCCATGGAAAGTGGAGACCCAGTACTTC	CASSLEDPWKVETQYF
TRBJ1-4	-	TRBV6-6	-	TGTGCCAGCAGTCAGGGGACCTATAATGAAAAACTGTTTTTT	CASSQGTYNEKLFF
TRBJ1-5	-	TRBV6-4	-	TGTGCCAGCAGTGAATCCTGGGGCGGACAGCCCCAGCATTTT	CASSESWGGQPQHF
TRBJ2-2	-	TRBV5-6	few	TGTGCCAGCAGCCCCTGGGGTAGCTCTATTACCGGGGAGCTGTTTTTT	CASSPWGSSITGELFF
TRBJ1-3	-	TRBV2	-	TGTGCCAGCAGTGACCAGATCTCTGGAAACACCATATATTTT	CASSDQISGNTIYF
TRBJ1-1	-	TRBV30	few	TGTGCCTGGAGGGGGCGGGACACTGAAGCTTTCTTT	CAWRGRDTEAFF
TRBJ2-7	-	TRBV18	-	TGTGCCAGCTCACTACAGGGCGCCTACGAGCAGTACTTC	CASSLQGAYEQYF
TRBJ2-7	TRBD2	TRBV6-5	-	TGTGCCAGCAGACCGACTAGCGGGAGTAGGTACGAGCAGTACTTC	CASRPTSGSRYEQYF
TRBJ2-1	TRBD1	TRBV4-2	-	TGTGCCAGCAGCCTAGGGGGACAGAGCTCCTACAATGAGCAGTTCTTC	CASSLGGQSSYNEQFF
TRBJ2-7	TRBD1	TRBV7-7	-	TGTGCTAGCAGCCCCACGCCGGACAGGGCTCCCTACGAGCAGTACTTC	CASSPTPDRAPYEQYF
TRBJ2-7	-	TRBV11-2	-	TGTGCCAGCAGCTTAGGAGGTAGCGGAGTTACCTACGAGCAGTACTTC	CASSLGGSGVTYEQYF
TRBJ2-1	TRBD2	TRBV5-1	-	TGCGCCAGCAGCACACGACTAGCGGGAGGGCCCCATGAGCAGTTCTTC	CASSTRLAGGPHEQFF
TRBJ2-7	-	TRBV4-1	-	TGCGCCAGCAGGTTACGGCCCCTAACCGAGCAGTACTTC	CASRLRPLTEQYF
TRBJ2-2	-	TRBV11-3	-	TGTGCCAGCAGCCACAGGGATTTGAGCACCGGGGAGCTGTTTTTT	CASSHRDLSTGELFF
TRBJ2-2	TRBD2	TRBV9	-	TGTGCCAGCAGCGTAGTTGGGACTAGCGGGACCGGGGAGCTGTTTTTT	CASSVVGTSGTGELFF
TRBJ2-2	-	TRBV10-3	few	TGTGCCATCAGTGAGTCCCTGTCGACGGTTACCGGGGAGCTGTTTTTT	CAISESLSTVTGELFF
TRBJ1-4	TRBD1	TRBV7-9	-	TGTGCCAGCAGCCCCGACAGGGTAGGAAATGAAAAACTGTTTTTT	CASSPDRVGNEKLFF
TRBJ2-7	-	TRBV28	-	TGTGCCAGCAGGTACCGCCACGAGCAGTACTTC	CASRYRHEQYF
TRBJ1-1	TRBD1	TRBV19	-	TGTGCCAGTAGCAGCGGAGGACAGGGGATTGAAGCTTTCTTT	CASSSGGQGIEAFF
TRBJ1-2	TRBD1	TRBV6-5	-	TGTGCCAGCAGTACAGGGGCGAGAGTCTATGGCTACACCTTC	CASSTGARVYGYTF
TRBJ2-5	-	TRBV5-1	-	TGCGCCAGCAGTCCCCCGATCCCCTCCCAAGAGACCCAGTACTTC	CASSPPIPSQETQYF
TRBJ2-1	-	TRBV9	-	TGTGCCAGCAGCTTCGACAGAGCCTACAATGAGCAGTTCTTC	CASSFDRAYNEQFF
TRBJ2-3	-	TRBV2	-	TGTGCCAGCAGTGAAACCGGGATTACCACAGATACGCAGTATTTT	CASSETGITTDTQYF
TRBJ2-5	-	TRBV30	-	TGTGCCTGGAGTTGGCGGCGTCAAGAGACCCAGTACTTC	CAWSWRRQETQYF
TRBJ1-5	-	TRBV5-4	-	TGTGCCAGCAGCTTAATCGCAGGGAACCATCAGCCCCAGCATTTT	CASSLIAGNHQPQHF
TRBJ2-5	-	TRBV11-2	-	TGTGCCAGCAGCTTAGCCACCCCAAGTACCCAGTACTTC	CASSLATPSTQYF
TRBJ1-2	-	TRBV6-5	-	TGTGCCAGCAGTTACGCAGGAGACTACGGCTACACCTTC	CASSYAGDYGYTF
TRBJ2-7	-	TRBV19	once	TGTGCCAGTAGCTCCGGGACTGGTCACCGCGAGCAGTACTTC	CASSSGTGHREQYF
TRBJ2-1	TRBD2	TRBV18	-	TGTGCCAGCTCACCACCCGGCGGGGGGTTTTACAATGAGCAGTTCTTC	CASSPPGGGFYNEQFF
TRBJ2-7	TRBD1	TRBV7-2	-	TGTGCCAGCAGCACACAACAGGGGGGACTCTACGAGCAGTACTTC	CASSTQQGGLYEQYF
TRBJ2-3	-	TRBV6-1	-	TGTGCCAGCAGTGAACGAATGGCAGATACGCAGTATTTT	CASSERMADTQYF